The 16 T cell receptor beta chains in this list originate from one sample, sequenced in a study of blood T cell repertoires in COVID-19. The table came from immunoSEQ multiplex PCR; TCRdb's copy has only in-frame clones and leaves some out. The data show over 400,000 clones, with about 85% seen just once and 7% to 10% held by the top ten. What was sequenced was PBMCs or T cells enriched from blood (not recorded which). The receptors were gathered from a woman in her sixties who had recovered from COVID-19.

The chain joins TRBV3-1 (or the pseudogene TRBV3-2) to TRBJ2-7; 8 nucleotides match TRBD2. The J segment lost 2 bases and the V segment lost 4 bases, leaving 7 bases of the junction unmatched. CDR1 and CDR2 from the germline V gene are LGHDT and YNNKEL (reference sequence). The CDR3 has 15 amino acids. DNA for the CDR3: TGTGCCAGCAGCCCCTCGGGCGGGGGGCCCTACGAGCAGTACGTC. Encoded protein: CASSPSGGGPYEQYV.

The rearrangement uses TRBV24-1 and TRBJ1-1; perhaps TRBD1 as D (6 bases). V was shortened by 9 bases and J by 1 base, with 17 bases between the two germline ends. CDR3 length: 15 amino acids. Germline CDR1 is KGHDR and CDR2 is SFDVKD. DNA for the CDR3: TGTGCCACCGGGGTAGGGGGTCTAAGGAACACTGAAGCTTTCTTT. Its translation: CATGVGGLRNTEAFF.

V is TRBV5-5 and J is TRBJ1-6; no clear D gene. V lost 1 base to trimming and J lost 8 bases, with 13 bases between them. Per the germline V gene, CDR1 is SGHKS and CDR2 is YYEKEE (reference sequence). The CDR3 sequence is 15 residues long. Written as DNA, the CDR3 is TGTGCCAGCAGCTTGTCCTGGAGCCTCGATTCACCCCTCCACTTT. Residues: CASSLSWSLDSPLHF.

This clone was seen a few times. The chain links TRBV30 to TRBJ1-4; tentative D call: TRBD1 (5 bases). The germline CDR1 and CDR2 sequences are GTSNPN and SVGIG (reference sequence). The CDR3 spans 13 residues. Trimming removed 5 bases from V and 13 bases from J, with 20 bases in between. CDR3 sequence: CAWQRDRGAGLFF. The CDR3, as DNA: TGTGCCTGGCAAAGGGACCGTGGAGCGGGACTGTTTTTT.

The table lists this clone with a few counts. The rearrangement links TRBV2 to TRBJ2-2; 7 nucleotides agree with TRBD2. After removal of 3 bases from V and 4 bases from J, the junction contained 2 bases not matched to a gene. The CDR3 consists of 14 residues. From germline, CDR1 is SNHLY and CDR2 FYNNEI. CDR3 protein: CASSEGGGTGELFF. The CDR3 nucleotides are TGTGCCAGCAGTGAGGGCGGGGGCACCGGGGAGCTGTTTTTT.

The chain links TRBV29-1 to TRBJ1-1, with D possibly being TRBD1 (6 bases). CDR1 and CDR2 (germline): SQVTM, ANQGSEA. This CDR3 is built from 14 residues. V was pared by 5 bases and J by 0 bases, with 13 bases between. CDR3 bases: TGCAGCGTTAGGGCAGGGGCTATGAACACTGAAGCTTTCTTT. Amino acid sequence: CSVRAGAMNTEAFF.

The chain recombines TRBV11-3 with TRBJ2-2; D is unresolved. The V gene's germline CDR1 is SGHNT and CDR2 YENEEA. CDR3 size: 17 residues. V was clipped by 1 base and J by 0 bases, with 12 bases between them. The CDR3 DNA reads TGTGCCAGCAGCTTAGGGGCAGTGTTCACGAACACCGGGGAGCTGTTTTTT. This encodes CASSLGAVFTNTGELFF.

There are a few counts of this clone. DNA for the CDR3: TGTGCCAGCACCCCGGAGGCAGGGGCTCATTCACCCCTCCACTTT. Translation gives CASTPEAGAHSPLHF. The chain recombines TRBV9 with TRBJ1-6, with D possibly matching TRBD1 (6 bases). V was cut by 6 bases and J by 8 bases, with 18 bases left in between. The length of the CDR3 is 15 residues. The germline V gene encodes CDR1 SGDLS and CDR2 YYNGEE.

The genes are TRBV2 and TRBJ1-2; D not certain. The germline gives CDR1 SNHLY, CDR2 FYNNEI. V lost 3 bases, J lost 4 bases, and 9 bases lay in between. The CDR3 has 13 amino acids. CDR3 protein: CASSDRSPYGYTF. CDR3 nucleotide sequence: TGTGCCAGCAGTGACAGATCTCCCTATGGCTACACCTTC.

This chain links TRBV2 with TRBJ2-2, with a tentative D call TRBD1 (6 bases). This CDR3 comprises 14 residues. Germline-derived CDR1 and CDR2 are SNHLY and FYNNEI. Trimming took off 4 bases at V and 5 bases at J, with 11 bases between the two ends. Here the CDR3 reads CASSGRDTTGELFF. The CDR3 coding sequence is TGTGCCAGCAGTGGAAGGGACACTACCGGGGAGCTGTTTTTT. The whole variable domain, filled in from reference TRBV2 and TRBJ2-2, reads EPEVTQTPSHQVTQMGQEVILRCVPISNHLYFYWYRQILGQKVEFLVSFYNNEISEKSEIFDDQFSVERPDGSNFTLKIRSTKLEDSAMYFCASSGRDTTGELFFGEGSRLTVL.

This clone was found once. This chain joins TRBV10-1 and TRBJ2-1, with TRBD2 identical over 7 bases. Germline V CDR1 and CDR2: WNHNN, SYGVQD (reference sequence). The ends lost 3 bases at V and 12 bases at J; junction bases unmatched: 8. This CDR3 comprises 13 residues. CDR3 sequence (DNA): TGCGCCAGCAGTGAAACGGCTAGCGGTTTGCAGTTCTTC. It yields the protein CASSETASGLQFF.

The chain couples TRBV5-1 to TRBJ2-7, with D possibly matching TRBD1 (6 bases). The germline CDR1 and CDR2 sequences are SGHRS and YFSETQ. This CDR3 has 15 amino acids. The V gene lost 1 base and the J gene lost 2 bases, with 13 bases spanning the gap. Here the CDR3 reads CASSLIAGETYEQYF. The CDR3 DNA sequence: TGCGCCAGCAGCTTGATTGCAGGGGAAACCTACGAGCAGTACTTC.

This chain links TRBV5-1 with TRBJ2-5; TRBD1 is a possible D gene (5 bases). Trimming took 0 bases from V and 1 from J, leaving 10 bases between them. The CDR3 consists of 15 residues. In germline, CDR1 is SGHRS, CDR2 YFSETQ. The CDR3: CASSLGGYPQETQYF. The CDR3 nucleotides read TGCGCCAGCAGCTTGGGGGGCTACCCCCAAGAGACCCAGTACTTC.

J is TRBJ2-4 and V is TRBV27, with D possibly TRBD2 on 6 matching bases. Per germline, CDR1 MNHEY and CDR2 SMNVEV (reference sequence). V gave up 8 bases and J gave up 5 bases, with 13 bases separating them. The CDR3 extends over 13 amino acids. CDR3: CASVGGWENIQYF. CDR3 nucleotides: TGTGCCAGCGTCGGGGGATGGGAAAACATTCAGTACTTC.

This clone was detected only once. This chain uses TRBV18 with TRBJ1-2; D is uncertain. The CDR3 loop spans 14 amino acids. V was pared by 3 bases and J by 8 bases, with 16 bases between. Per germline, CDR1 KGHSH and CDR2 LQKENI. The CDR3 loop is CASSPDLAAGGYTF. The CDR3 DNA sequence: TGTGCCAGCTCACCGGATTTGGCAGCCGGGGGCTACACCTTC.

The V gene is TRBV9, the J gene TRBJ2-7; tentative D call: TRBD2 (7 bases). Germline CDR1 and CDR2: SGDLS and YYNGEE. The CDR3 sequence is 15 residues long. V lost 0 bases, J lost 3 bases, and 13 bases lay in between. CDR3 sequence (DNA): TGTGCCAGCAGCGTAGGGGAGGGGGTTTGCTACGAGCAGTACGTC. It translates to CASSVGEGVCYEQYV.